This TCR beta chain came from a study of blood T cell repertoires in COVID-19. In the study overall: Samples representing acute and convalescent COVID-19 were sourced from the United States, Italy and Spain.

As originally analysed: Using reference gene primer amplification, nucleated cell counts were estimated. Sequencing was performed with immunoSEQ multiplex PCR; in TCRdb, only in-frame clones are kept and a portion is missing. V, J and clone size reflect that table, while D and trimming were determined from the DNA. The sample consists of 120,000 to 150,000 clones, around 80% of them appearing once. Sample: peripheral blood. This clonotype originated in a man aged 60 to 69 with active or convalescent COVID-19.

Written as DNA, the CDR3 is TGCGCCAGCAGCTTGATGGGCAATAATGAAAAACTGTTTTTT. It specifies CASSLMGNNEKLFF. The rearrangement uses TRBV5-1 and TRBJ1-4; no reliable D call. CDR1 is SGHRS and CDR2 is YFSETQ in the germline V gene. This CDR3 is 14 amino acids long. The V and J ends lost 1 base and 4 bases respectively, with 8 bases between them. Variable domain in full (rest from reference TRBV5-1 and TRBJ1-4): KAGVTQTPRYLIKTRGQQVTLSCSPISGHRSVSWYQQTPGQGLQFLFEYFSETQRNKGNFPGRFSGRQFSNSRSEMNVSTLELGDSALYLCASSLMGNNEKLFFGSGTQLSVL.